This T cell receptor beta chain was sequenced in a study of identical twins. Whole-study results and caveats: For cord blood, abundant beta clonotypes had fewer insertions, unlike memory repertoires, which showed none.

The CDR3 is 12 residues long. V shed 5 bases and J shed 7 bases, with 12 bases lying between them. Germline-derived CDR1 and CDR2 are DFQATT and SNEGSKA (reference sequence). The sample holds a few counts of this clonotype. Its antigen is unknown. TCRdb passed the 5' RACE reads through MiXCR, listing each CDR3 protein once. The sample consists of 500,000 to 550,000 distinct CDR3 sequences, roughly 21% of them appearing once. The same sample was also used in a study of T cells expressing NK-cell markers.

This receptor was obtained from a young woman in good health. The specimen was CD4+ T cells sorted from blood. The genes are TRBV20-1 and TRBJ2-1; D unclear. Here the CDR3 DNA reads TGCAGTGCTGGACGTTCCCAGAATGAGCAGTTCTTC. Its translation: CSAGRSQNEQFF.